This T cell receptor (beta chain) is from a study of blood T cell repertoires in COVID-19. J was trimmed by 1 base and V by 8 bases; bases with no gene match: 3. CDR1 is MDHEN and CDR2 is SYDVKM in the germline V gene. The CDR3 length is 14 residues. TCRdb keeps only in-frame clones here, not all; method: immunoSEQ multiplex PCR. Among around 450,000 clones listed, roughly 91% were seen once. The chain uses TRBV28 and TRBJ2-2; TRBD1 aligns across 8 bases. Sequenced material: PBMCs or T cells enriched from blood (not recorded which). This receptor was obtained from a man aged 18 to 29 who had recovered from COVID-19. The CDR3 loop is CASSGQVNTGELFF. CDR3 nucleotides: TGTGCCAGCTCGGGACAGGTGAACACCGGGGAGCTGTTTTTT.